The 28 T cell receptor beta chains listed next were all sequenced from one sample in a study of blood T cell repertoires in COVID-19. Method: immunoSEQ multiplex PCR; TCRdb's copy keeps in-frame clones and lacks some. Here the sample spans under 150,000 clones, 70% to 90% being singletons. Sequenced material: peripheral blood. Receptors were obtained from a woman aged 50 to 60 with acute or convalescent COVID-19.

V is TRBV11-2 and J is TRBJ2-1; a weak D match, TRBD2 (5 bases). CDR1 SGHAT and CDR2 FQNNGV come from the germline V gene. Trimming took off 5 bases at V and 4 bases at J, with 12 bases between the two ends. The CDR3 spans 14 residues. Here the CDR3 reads CASSPSLDYNEQFF. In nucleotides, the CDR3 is TGTGCCAGCAGCCCATCACTAGATTACAATGAGCAGTTCTTC.

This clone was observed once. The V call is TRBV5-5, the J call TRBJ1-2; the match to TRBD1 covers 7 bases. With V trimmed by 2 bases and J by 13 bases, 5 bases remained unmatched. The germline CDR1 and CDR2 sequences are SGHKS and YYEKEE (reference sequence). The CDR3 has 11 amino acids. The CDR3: CASSLDRVFTF. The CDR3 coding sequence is TGTGCCAGCAGCTTAGACAGGGTATTCACCTTC.

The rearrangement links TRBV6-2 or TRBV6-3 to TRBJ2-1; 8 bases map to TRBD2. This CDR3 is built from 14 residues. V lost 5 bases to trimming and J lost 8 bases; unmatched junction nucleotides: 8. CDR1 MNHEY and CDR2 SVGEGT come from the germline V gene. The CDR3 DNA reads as TGTGCCAGCAGTACCGGGACTAGTAGGGATGAGCAGTTCTTC. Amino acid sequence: CASSTGTSRDEQFF.

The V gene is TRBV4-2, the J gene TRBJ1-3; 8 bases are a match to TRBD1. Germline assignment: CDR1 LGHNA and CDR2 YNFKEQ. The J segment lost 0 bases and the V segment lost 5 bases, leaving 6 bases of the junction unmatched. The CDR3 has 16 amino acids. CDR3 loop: CASSVGQADSGNTIYF. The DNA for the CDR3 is TGTGCCAGCAGCGTGGGACAGGCGGACTCTGGAAACACCATATATTTT.

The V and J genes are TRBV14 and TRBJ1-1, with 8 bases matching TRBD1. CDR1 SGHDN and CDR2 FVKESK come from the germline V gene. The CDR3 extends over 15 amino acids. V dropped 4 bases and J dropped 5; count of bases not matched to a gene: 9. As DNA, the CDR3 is TGTGCCAGCAGCCCACTTGGACAGGGAGGGACTGAAGCTTTCTTT. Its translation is CASSPLGQGGTEAFF.

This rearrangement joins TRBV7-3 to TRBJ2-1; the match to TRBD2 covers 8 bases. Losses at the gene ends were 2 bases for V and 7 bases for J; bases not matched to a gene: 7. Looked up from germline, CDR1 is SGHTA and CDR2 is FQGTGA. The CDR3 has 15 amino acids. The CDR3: CASSLGGGRPNEQFF. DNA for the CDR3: TGTGCCAGCAGCTTAGGCGGGGGGCGCCCGAATGAGCAGTTCTTC. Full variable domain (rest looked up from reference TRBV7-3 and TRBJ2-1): GAGVSQTPSNKVTEKGKYVELRCDPISGHTALYWYRQSLGQGPEFLIYFQGTGAADDSGLPNDRFFAVRPEGSVSTLKIQRTERGDSAVYLCASSLGGGRPNEQFFGPGTRLTVL.

Written as DNA, the CDR3 is TGTGCCAGCAGCCAAGTTTACGGACTGGGTAAGGGAAGACACACTGAAGCTTTCTTT. It is translated as CASSQVYGLGKGRHTEAFF. This chain links TRBV3-1 (or the pseudogene TRBV3-2) with TRBJ1-1, with no clear D. The CDR3 totals 19 residues. Germline-derived CDR1 and CDR2 are LGHDT and YNNKEL (reference sequence). The V and J ends lost 1 base and 3 bases respectively, with 24 bases between them.

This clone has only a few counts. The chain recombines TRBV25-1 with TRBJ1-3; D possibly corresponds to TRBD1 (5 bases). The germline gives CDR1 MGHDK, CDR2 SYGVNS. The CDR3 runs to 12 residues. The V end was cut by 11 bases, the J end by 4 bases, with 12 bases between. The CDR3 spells CAASGSGNTIYF. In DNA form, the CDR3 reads TGTGCCGCATCAGGGTCCGGAAACACCATATATTTT.

CDR3 protein: CASSLTQGWNTEAFF. As DNA, the CDR3 is TGCGCCAGCAGCCTGACACAGGGGTGGAACACTGAAGCTTTCTTT. The rearrangement joins TRBV5-1 to TRBJ1-1; TRBD1 matches at 7 bases. J gave up 1 base and V 4 bases, and 7 bases lay outside the gene matches. Germline loops: CDR1 SGHRS, CDR2 YFSETQ. The CDR3 extends over 15 amino acids.

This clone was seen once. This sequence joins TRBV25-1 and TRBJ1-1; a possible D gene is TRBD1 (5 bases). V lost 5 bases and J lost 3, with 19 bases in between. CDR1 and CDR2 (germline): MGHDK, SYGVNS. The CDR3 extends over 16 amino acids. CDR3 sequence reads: CASSTLGGVDDTEAFF. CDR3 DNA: TGTGCCAGCAGTACCCTGGGGGGGGTTGATGACACTGAAGCTTTCTTT.

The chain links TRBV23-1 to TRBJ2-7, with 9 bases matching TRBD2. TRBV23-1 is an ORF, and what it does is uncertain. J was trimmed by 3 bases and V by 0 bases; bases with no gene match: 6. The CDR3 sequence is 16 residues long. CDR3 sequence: CASSQSGAGGVYEQYF. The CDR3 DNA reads TGCGCCAGCAGTCAATCGGGAGCGGGGGGAGTCTACGAGCAGTACTTC.

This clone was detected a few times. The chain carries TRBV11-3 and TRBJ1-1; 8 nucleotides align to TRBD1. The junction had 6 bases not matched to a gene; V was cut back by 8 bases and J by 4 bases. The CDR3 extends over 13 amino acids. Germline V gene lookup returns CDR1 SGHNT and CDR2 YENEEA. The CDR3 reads CASEGTGVTEAFF. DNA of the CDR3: TGTGCCAGCGAGGGGACAGGTGTCACTGAAGCTTTCTTT.

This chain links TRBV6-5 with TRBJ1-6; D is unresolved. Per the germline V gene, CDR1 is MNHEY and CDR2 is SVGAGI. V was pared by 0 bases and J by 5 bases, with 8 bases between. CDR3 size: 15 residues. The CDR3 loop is CASSYSGGNNSPLHF. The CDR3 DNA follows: TGTGCCAGCAGTTACTCTGGAGGGAATAATTCACCCCTCCACTTT.

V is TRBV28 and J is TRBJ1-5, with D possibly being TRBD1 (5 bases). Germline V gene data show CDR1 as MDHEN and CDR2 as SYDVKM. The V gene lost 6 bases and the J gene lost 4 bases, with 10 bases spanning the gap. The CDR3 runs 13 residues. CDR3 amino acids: CASRGLLNQPQHF. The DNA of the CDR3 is TGTGCCAGCAGGGGACTGTTGAATCAGCCCCAGCATTTT. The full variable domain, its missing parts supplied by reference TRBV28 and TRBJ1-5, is DVKVTQSSRYLVKRTGEKVFLECVQDMDHENMFWYRQDPGLGLRLIYFSYDVKMKEKGDIPEGYSVSREKKERFSLILESASTNQTSMYLCASRGLLNQPQHFGDGTRLSIL.

For the CDR3, the DNA is TGTGCCAGCAACAGGTACCTAGCCAAAAACATTCAGTACTTC. This translates into CASNRYLAKNIQYF. The chain links TRBV2 to TRBJ2-4, with D possibly TRBD1 on 5 matching bases. Germline CDR1 and CDR2: SNHLY and FYNNEI. Deletions cut 7 bases from V and 0 bases from J, with 10 bases between. The CDR3 covers 14 residues.

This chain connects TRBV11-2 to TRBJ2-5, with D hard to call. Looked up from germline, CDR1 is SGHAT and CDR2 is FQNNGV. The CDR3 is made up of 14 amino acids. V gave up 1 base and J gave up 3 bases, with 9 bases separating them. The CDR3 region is CASSLGAAEETQYF. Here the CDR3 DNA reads TGTGCCAGCAGCTTAGGGGCAGCTGAAGAGACCCAGTACTTC.

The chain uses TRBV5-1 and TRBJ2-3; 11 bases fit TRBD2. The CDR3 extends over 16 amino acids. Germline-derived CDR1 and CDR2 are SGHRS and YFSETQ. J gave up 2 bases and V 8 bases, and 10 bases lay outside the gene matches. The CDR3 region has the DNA TGCGCCAGTAGACCGGGACTAGCGGTGGTCACAGATACGCAGTATTTT. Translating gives CASRPGLAVVTDTQYF.

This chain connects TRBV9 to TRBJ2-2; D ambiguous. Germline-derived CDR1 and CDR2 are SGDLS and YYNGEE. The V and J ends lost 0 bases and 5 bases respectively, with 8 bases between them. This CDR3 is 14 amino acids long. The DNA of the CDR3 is TGTGCCAGCAGCGTAGTAGGAGAGACCGGGGAGCTGTTTTTT. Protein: CASSVVGETGELFF.

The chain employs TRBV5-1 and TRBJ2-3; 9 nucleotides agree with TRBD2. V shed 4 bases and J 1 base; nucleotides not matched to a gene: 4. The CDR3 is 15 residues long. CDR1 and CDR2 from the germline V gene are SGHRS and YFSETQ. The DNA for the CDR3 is TGCGCCAGCAGCGACCCTAGCGGGGGCACAGATACGCAGTATTTT. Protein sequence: CASSDPSGGTDTQYF.

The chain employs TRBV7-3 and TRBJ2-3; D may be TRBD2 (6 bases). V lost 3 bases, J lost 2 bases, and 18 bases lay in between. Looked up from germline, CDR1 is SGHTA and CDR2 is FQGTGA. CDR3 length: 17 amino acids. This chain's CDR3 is CASSLRGLPDTTDTQYF. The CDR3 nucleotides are TGTGCCAGCAGCTTGCGTGGACTACCCGATACCACAGATACGCAGTATTTT.

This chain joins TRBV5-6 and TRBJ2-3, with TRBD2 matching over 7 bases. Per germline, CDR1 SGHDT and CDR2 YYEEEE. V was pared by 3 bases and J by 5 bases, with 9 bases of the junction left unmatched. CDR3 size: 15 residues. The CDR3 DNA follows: TGTGCCAGCAGCTCGCGGCCGGGGGGAGAAGATACGCAGTATTTT. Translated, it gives CASSSRPGGEDTQYF.

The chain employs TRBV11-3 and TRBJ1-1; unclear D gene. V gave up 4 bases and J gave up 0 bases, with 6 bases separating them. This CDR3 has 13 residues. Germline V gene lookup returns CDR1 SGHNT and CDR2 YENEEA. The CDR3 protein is CASSYLLNTEAFF. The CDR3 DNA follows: TGTGCCAGCAGCTATCTACTGAACACTGAAGCTTTCTTT.

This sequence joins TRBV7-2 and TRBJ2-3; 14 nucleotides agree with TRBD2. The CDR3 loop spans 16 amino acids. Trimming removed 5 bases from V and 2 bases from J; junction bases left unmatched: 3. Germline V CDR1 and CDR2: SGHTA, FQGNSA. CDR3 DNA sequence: TGTGCCAGCAGCCAGACTAGCGGGGGGGCCACAGATACGCAGTATTTT. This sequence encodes CASSQTSGGATDTQYF.

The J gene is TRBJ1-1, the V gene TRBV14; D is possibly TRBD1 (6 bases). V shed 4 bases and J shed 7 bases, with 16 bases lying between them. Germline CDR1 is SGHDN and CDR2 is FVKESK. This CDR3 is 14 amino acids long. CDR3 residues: CASSLLYEGVEAFF. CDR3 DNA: TGTGCCAGCAGCCTGCTTTACGAGGGGGTTGAAGCTTTCTTT.

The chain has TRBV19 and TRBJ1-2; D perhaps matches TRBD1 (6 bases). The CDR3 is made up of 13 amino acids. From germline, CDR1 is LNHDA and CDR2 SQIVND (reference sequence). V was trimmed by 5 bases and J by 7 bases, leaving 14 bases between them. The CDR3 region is CASSGYRVAGYTF. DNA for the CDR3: TGTGCCAGTAGTGGTTACAGGGTGGCTGGCTACACCTTC. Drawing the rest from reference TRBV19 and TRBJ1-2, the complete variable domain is DGGITQSPKYLFRKEGQNVTLSCEQNLNHDAMYWYRQDPGQGLRLIYYSQIVNDFQKGDIAEGYSVSREKKESFPLTVTSAQKNPTAFYLCASSGYRVAGYTFGSGTRLTVV.

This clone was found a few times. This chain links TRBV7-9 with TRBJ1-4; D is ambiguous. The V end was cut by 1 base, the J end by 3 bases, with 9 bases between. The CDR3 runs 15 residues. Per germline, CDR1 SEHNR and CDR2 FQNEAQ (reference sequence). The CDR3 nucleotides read TGTGCCAGCAGCTTAGATGGCAGGCCTAATGAAAAACTGTTTTTT. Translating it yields CASSLDGRPNEKLFF.

CDR3 sequence reads: CASSTSGAFSGNTIYF. The CDR3 DNA is TGTGCCAGTAGTACCAGCGGGGCCTTCTCTGGAAACACCATATATTTT. The chain joins TRBV19 to TRBJ1-3; D might be TRBD1 (5 bases). Germline V gene sequence: CDR1 LNHDA, CDR2 SQIVND (reference sequence). The CDR3 is 16 amino acids. Trimming left V 4 bases short and J 0 bases short, with 13 bases between.

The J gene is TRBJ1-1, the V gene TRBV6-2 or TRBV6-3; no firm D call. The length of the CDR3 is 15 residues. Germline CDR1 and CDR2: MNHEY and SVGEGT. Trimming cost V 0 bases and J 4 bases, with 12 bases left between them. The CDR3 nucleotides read TGTGCCAGCAGTTACTCTACGGTCTCGGGCACTGAAGCTTTCTTT. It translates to CASSYSTVSGTEAFF.